This T cell receptor (beta chain) stems from a study of CD8+ T cells in alopecia areata. Study-wide results and caveats: For lesional scalp, especially alopecia totalis/universalis, clonality was higher than in normal scalp.

Deletions cut 0 bases from V and 0 bases from J, with 6 bases between. Germline assignment: CDR1 SGHVS and CDR2 FQNEAQ. The CDR3 extends over 15 amino acids. Comments on this clone: Its antigen is unidentified.

RNA was isolated and reverse transcribed to cDNA, the sequencing template. Assay used: immunoSEQ multiplex PCR; TCRdb lists only in-frame clones, some missing. The sample consists of 220,000 or so clones, 50% to 60% of them appearing once. This clonotype was sampled from a human donor with alopecia areata. The sequencing used CD4+ T cells sorted from blood, collected at week 0. V is TRBV7-8 and J is TRBJ2-1; no firm D call. CDR3 nucleotides: TGTGCCAGCAGCTTAGCGTCCCGCTCCTACAATGAGCAGTTCTTC. It translates to CASSLASRSYNEQFF.